The rows below give T cell receptor beta chains drawn from one sample of a study of breast tumors, draining lymph nodes, adjacent tissues. TCRdb re-called the multiplex PCR reads with MiXCR, one entry per CDR3 protein. Here the sample spans about 89,000 distinct CDR3 sequences, roughly 29% being singletons. Sequenced sample: axillary lymph node tissue. These receptors came from a female donor with breast cancer. Some clones in this sample may be carry-over from other donors' samples. The CDR3 runs from the conserved cysteine through the conserved F or W. A D gene is named only where the DNA matches it firmly. Some rows have no size entry. The others give once, few or many, or a class for an expanded clone.

v_gene	j_gene	abundance	d_gene	CDR3nt	CDR3aa
TRBV30	TRBJ2-3	many	-	TGTGCCTGGAATCCAATCCCAGATACGCAGTATTTT	CAWNPIPDTQYF
TRBV12-3/TRBV12-4	TRBJ2-3	-	TRBD2	TGTGCCAGCAGTCCCACCGTGGCTAGCGGGAGGTCGGATACGCAGTATTTT	CASSPTVASGRSDTQYF
TRBV20-1	TRBJ2-5	-	TRBD1	TGCAGTGCTGGGACAGGGGGCAGCATGGCGACCCAGTACTTC	CSAGTGGSMATQYF
TRBV5-5	TRBJ2-6	many	-	TGTGCCAGCAGCTTGGAGGGCACCTTCTCTGGGGCCAACGTCCTGACTTTC	CASSLEGTFSGANVLTF
TRBV30	TRBJ2-1	many	-	TGTGCCTGGAACCCCGGGCGGGGCCCTAGTCTCGATGAGCAGTTCTTC	CAWNPGRGPSLDEQFF
TRBV29-1	TRBJ2-5	many	TRBD1	TGCAGCGTAGGGACAGAAGAGACCCAGTACTTC	CSVGTEETQYF
TRBV7-9	TRBJ1-2	-	TRBD1	TGTGCCAGCAGCCTCGGACAGGGGTCGCGAGGCTACACCTTC	CASSLGQGSRGYTF
TRBV20-1	TRBJ1-2	many	-	TGCAGTGCTCGCGAACGCTCAGGAGATGGCTACACCTTC	CSARERSGDGYTF
TRBV5-8	TRBJ1-2	once	-	TGCTCCAGCAGCCAAGGGCAGGCGGCATCTAACTATGGCTACACCTTC	CSSSQGQAASNYGYTF
TRBV30	TRBJ2-7	many	TRBD1	TGTGCCTGGAGTTCCGGGACAGGGGTGGACGAGCAGTACTTC	CAWSSGTGVDEQYF
TRBV5-1	TRBJ2-2	many	-	TGCGCCAGCAGCTTGATGGGTTACACCGGGGAGCTGTTTTTT	CASSLMGYTGELFF
TRBV29-1	TRBJ2-1	-	-	TGCAGCGTTGAAAAACGTAATGAGCAGTTCTTC	CSVEKRNEQFF
TRBV28	TRBJ2-7	few	TRBD2	TGTGCCAGCAGAGAAGCGGGAGGCCAATCCTACGAGCAGTACTTC	CASREAGGQSYEQYF
TRBV27	TRBJ1-4	many	-	TGTGCCAGCAGTTTACGGGAGGATGAAAAACTGTTTTTT	CASSLREDEKLFF
TRBV7-2	TRBJ2-5	many	-	TGTGCCAGCAGCTTAGGGCGGAGAGGGGAGACCCAGTACTTC	CASSLGRRGETQYF
TRBV5-4	TRBJ2-2	once	TRBD2	TGTGCCAGCAGCCCCTGGACTAGCGGGACCGGGGAACTGCTTTTT	CASSPWTSGTGELLF
TRBV6-6	TRBJ1-1	few	-	TGTGCCAGCAGTTACTCGAGAGAGGAAACTGAAGCTTTCTTT	CASSYSREETEAFF
TRBV15	TRBJ2-1	-	TRBD2	TGTGCCACCAGTAGTCAAGGCGGGAGTACCGGGAATGAGCAGTTCTTC	CATSSQGGSTGNEQFF
TRBV11-3	TRBJ2-6	-	TRBD1	TGTGCCAGCCAGACAGGGCGAACTGGGGCCAACGTCCTGACTTTC	CASQTGRTGANVLTF
TRBV6-6	TRBJ1-2	many	-	TGTGCCAGCAGTCGTGACAGTACCTCTAACTATGGCTACACCTTC	CASSRDSTSNYGYTF
TRBV9	TRBJ2-2	many	-	TGTGCCAGCAGCGAGTTCGGGGTCGGGGAGCTGTTTTTT	CASSEFGVGELFF
TRBV10-3	TRBJ2-7	-	TRBD1	TGTGCCATCAGTTGGACAGGGGTTGAGCAGTACTTC	CAISWTGVEQYF
TRBV7-8	TRBJ1-1	once	-	TGTGCCAGCAGCTTATCGGAGCCCAACACTGAAGCTTTCTTT	CASSLSEPNTEAFF
TRBV6-6	TRBJ1-5	many	-	TGTGCCAGCAGTCACTCGGCAGGGGATAGCAATCAGCCCCAGCATTTT	CASSHSAGDSNQPQHF
TRBV20-1	TRBJ1-6	many	-	TGCAGTGCCAAAACACACCCCGGGACACCGAATTCACCCCTCCACTTT	CSAKTHPGTPNSPLHF
TRBV20-1	TRBJ2-7	once	-	TGCAGTGCTCGAGGGGGGGGGGGCTACGAGCAGTACTTC	CSARGGGGYEQYF
TRBV7-3	TRBJ2-3	many	TRBD2	TGTGCCAGCAGCTCGGGACTAGCGGGAGGTTGGGCAGATACGCAGTATTTT	CASSSGLAGGWADTQYF
TRBV19	TRBJ2-5	many	TRBD1	TGTGCCAGTAGTATACGGACAGGGGGCGTGGAGACCCAGTACTTC	CASSIRTGGVETQYF
TRBV27	TRBJ1-4	many	-	TGTGCCAGCAGTTTGGGGGGGCTTCAAACTAATGAAAAACTGTTTTTT	CASSLGGLQTNEKLFF
TRBV6-6	TRBJ2-1	few	TRBD1	TGTGCCAGCAGTCAAACCGGGACAGGGGTCTTCCATGAGCAGTTCTTC	CASSQTGTGVFHEQFF
TRBV6-2/TRBV6-3	TRBJ1-5	many	-	TGTGCCAGCAAGTTCCGGGACAAAAATCAGCCCCAGCATTTT	CASKFRDKNQPQHF
TRBV6-1	TRBJ1-5	many	TRBD1	TGTGCCAGCATACAGGGGGTAGGGCAGCCCCAGCATTTT	CASIQGVGQPQHF
TRBV10-1	TRBJ2-1	-	TRBD2	TGCGCCAGACCCGGACTAGCGGGAGTATCTAATGAGCAGTTCTTC	CARPGLAGVSNEQFF
TRBV18	TRBJ1-1	few	-	TGTGCCAGCTCACGCGGACGGGAGGGTGAAGCTTTCTTT	CASSRGREGEAFF
TRBV20-1	TRBJ2-3	many	TRBD2	TGCAGTGCTAAACGTGCGGGAGTCCTGTGGGGCACAGATACGCAGTATTTT	CSAKRAGVLWGTDTQYF
TRBV20-1	TRBJ2-4	many	TRBD1	TGCAGTGCTAGAGAGGACAGGACGGCCAAAAACATTCAGTACTTC	CSAREDRTAKNIQYF
TRBV5-8	TRBJ1-6	many	-	TGTGCCAGCAGAAGGACAGTCGGGAATTCACCCCTCCACTTT	CASRRTVGNSPLHF
TRBV27	TRBJ1-1	-	-	TGTGCCAGCAGCCCCCCGTCAGCATTTAGCACTGAAGCTTTCTTT	CASSPPSAFSTEAFF
TRBV6-6	TRBJ2-5	many	-	TGTGCCAGCAGTTACTCATCGGGTGAGGGGAGGGAGACCCAGTACTTC	CASSYSSGEGRETQYF
TRBV19	TRBJ2-3	many	-	TGTGCCAGTAGTGTGGGAGAAAAGCAGTATTTT	CASSVGEKQYF